This is a list of T cell receptor beta chains from one sample in a study of T-cell memory formation after mild COVID-19. From the 5' RACE reads, TCRdb called clonotypes with MiXCR, one entry per CDR3 protein. The repertoire includes around 200,000 distinct CDR3 sequences, roughly 27% of them detected once, and about an eighth sits in the top ten. Sequencing was performed on PBMCs or a T cell subset sorted from them (not recorded which). The source of these receptors is an adult woman who had mild COVID-19 (a few samples of this study predate the infection). Cell type and time point are not known. Both conserved end residues are part of each CDR3. D genes are given only for firm matches. The listing skips clone size in some rows; elsewhere it reads once, few, many or a size class.

d_call: .
j_call: TRBJ1-1
clone_size: few
v_call: TRBV7-3
cdr3_aa: CASSLSGGDTEAFF
cdr3_nt: TGTGCCAGCAGCTTATCGGGAGGGGACACTGAAGCTTTCTTT

d_call: .
j_call: TRBJ2-6
clone_size: .
v_call: TRBV12-3/TRBV12-4
cdr3_aa: CASSPWAGSRISGANVLTF
cdr3_nt: TGTGCCAGCAGCCCATGGGCCGGGTCAAGAATCTCTGGGGCCAACGTCCTGACTTTC

d_call: TRBD2
j_call: TRBJ2-7
clone_size: few
v_call: TRBV5-1
cdr3_aa: CASSPLGAGGHEQYF
cdr3_nt: TGCGCCAGCAGCCCCCTTGGAGCGGGAGGCCACGAGCAGTACTTC

d_call: .
j_call: TRBJ2-7
clone_size: few
v_call: TRBV7-6
cdr3_aa: CASSLGGHEQYF
cdr3_nt: TGTGCCAGCAGCCTAGGTGGGCACGAGCAGTACTTC

d_call: TRBD1
j_call: TRBJ2-7
clone_size: few
v_call: TRBV3-1
cdr3_aa: CASSRTGALYEQYF
cdr3_nt: TGTGCCAGCAGCCGAACAGGGGCGCTCTACGAGCAGTACTTC

d_call: TRBD2
j_call: TRBJ2-7
clone_size: few
v_call: TRBV5-1
cdr3_aa: CASSAGTSVYEQYF
cdr3_nt: TGCGCCAGCAGTGCCGGGACTAGCGTCTACGAGCAGTACTTC

d_call: .
j_call: TRBJ2-2
clone_size: few
v_call: TRBV12-3/TRBV12-4
cdr3_aa: CASSLLFTGELFF
cdr3_nt: TGTGCCAGCAGTTTATTGTTCACCGGGGAGCTGTTTTTT

d_call: TRBD2
j_call: TRBJ2-7
clone_size: .
v_call: TRBV5-1
cdr3_aa: CASSPWTSGGQEQYF
cdr3_nt: TGCGCCAGCAGCCCATGGACTAGCGGGGGGCAGGAGCAGTACTTC

d_call: .
j_call: TRBJ2-3
clone_size: few
v_call: TRBV6-2/TRBV6-3
cdr3_aa: CASSYHNTQYF
cdr3_nt: TGTGCCAGCAGTTATCATAATACGCAGTATTTT

d_call: .
j_call: TRBJ2-1
clone_size: .
v_call: TRBV5-1
cdr3_aa: CASSPPGRSAEQFF
cdr3_nt: TGCGCCAGCAGCCCCCCGGGACGATCGGCGGAGCAGTTCTTC

d_call: TRBD2
j_call: TRBJ2-1
clone_size: .
v_call: TRBV30
cdr3_aa: CACWASGTMEQFF
cdr3_nt: TGTGCCTGTTGGGCTAGCGGGACAATGGAGCAGTTCTTC

d_call: .
j_call: TRBJ1-2
clone_size: .
v_call: TRBV20-1
cdr3_aa: CSASPGVYGYTF
cdr3_nt: TGCAGTGCTAGTCCAGGTGTCTATGGCTACACCTTC

d_call: TRBD1
j_call: TRBJ2-3
clone_size: few
v_call: TRBV27
cdr3_aa: CASSSPGQAKDTQYF
cdr3_nt: TGTGCCAGCAGTTCCCCGGGACAGGCAAAAGATACGCAGTATTTT

d_call: .
j_call: TRBJ2-1
clone_size: .
v_call: TRBV19
cdr3_aa: CASSIRVSRGEQFF
cdr3_nt: TGTGCCAGTAGTATCCGGGTGTCTCGGGGTGAGCAGTTCTTC

d_call: .
j_call: TRBJ1-1
clone_size: few
v_call: TRBV3-1
cdr3_aa: CASSQGLRVGTEAFF
cdr3_nt: TGTGCCAGCAGCCAAGGCCTCAGGGTTGGAACTGAAGCTTTCTTT

d_call: TRBD2
j_call: TRBJ2-5
clone_size: few
v_call: TRBV7-7
cdr3_aa: CASAQAGGIETQYF
cdr3_nt: TGTGCTAGCGCCCAGGCGGGAGGCATAGAGACCCAGTACTTC

d_call: .
j_call: TRBJ1-1
clone_size: few
v_call: TRBV5-1
cdr3_aa: CASSSQGGANTEAFF
cdr3_nt: TGCGCCAGCAGCTCCCAGGGAGGAGCTAACACTGAAGCTTTCTTT

d_call: .
j_call: TRBJ2-7
clone_size: once
v_call: TRBV27
cdr3_aa: CASRPPEWPYEQYF
cdr3_nt: TGTGCCAGCAGACCCCCCGAGTGGCCCTACGAGCAGTACTTC

d_call: .
j_call: TRBJ1-1
clone_size: .
v_call: TRBV11-1
cdr3_aa: CASSPSGTGNTEAFF
cdr3_nt: TGTGCCAGCAGCCCCTCCGGGACTGGAAACACTGAAGCTTTCTTT

d_call: .
j_call: TRBJ2-7
clone_size: .
v_call: TRBV11-2
cdr3_aa: CASSLQGYTYEQYF
cdr3_nt: TGTGCCAGCAGCTTACAGGGCTACACCTACGAGCAGTACTTC

d_call: .
j_call: TRBJ2-5
clone_size: .
v_call: TRBV4-2
cdr3_aa: CASSQEGETQYF
cdr3_nt: TGTGCCAGCAGCCAAGAGGGAGAGACCCAGTACTTC

d_call: .
j_call: TRBJ2-7
clone_size: few
v_call: TRBV5-1
cdr3_aa: CASSPGLPEQYF
cdr3_nt: TGCGCCAGCAGCCCGGGACTTCCCGAGCAGTACTTC

d_call: .
j_call: TRBJ1-6
clone_size: .
v_call: TRBV6-5
cdr3_aa: CASRVGVGYSPLHF
cdr3_nt: TGTGCCAGCAGGGTCGGTGTCGGCTACTCACCCCTCCACTTT

d_call: .
j_call: TRBJ1-6
clone_size: .
v_call: TRBV7-8
cdr3_aa: CASSRGPFQNSPLHF
cdr3_nt: TGTGCCAGCAGCCGGGGGCCCTTCCAAAATTCACCCCTCCACTTT

d_call: .
j_call: TRBJ2-1
clone_size: .
v_call: TRBV5-1
cdr3_aa: CASSQMLSYNEQFF
cdr3_nt: TGCGCCAGCAGCCAGATGCTATCCTACAATGAGCAGTTCTTC

d_call: TRBD2
j_call: TRBJ2-4
clone_size: few
v_call: TRBV18
cdr3_aa: CASSPGTAGGAQYF
cdr3_nt: TGTGCCAGCTCACCGGGGACCGCGGGGGGAGCTCAGTACTTC

d_call: TRBD2
j_call: TRBJ2-1
clone_size: .
v_call: TRBV27
cdr3_aa: CASSFNGLAGSHEQFF
cdr3_nt: TGTGCCAGCAGTTTCAACGGACTAGCGGGGTCACATGAGCAGTTCTTC

d_call: TRBD2
j_call: TRBJ2-7
clone_size: .
v_call: TRBV4-2
cdr3_aa: CASSQGTSGDSYEQYF
cdr3_nt: TGTGCCAGCAGCCAAGGAACTAGCGGGGACTCCTACGAGCAGTACTTC

d_call: .
j_call: TRBJ2-3
clone_size: few
v_call: TRBV19
cdr3_aa: CAEWVGSGSTDTQYF
cdr3_nt: TGTGCGGAATGGGTAGGGTCAGGGAGCACAGATACGCAGTATTTT

d_call: TRBD1
j_call: TRBJ1-2
clone_size: few
v_call: TRBV15
cdr3_aa: CATSRPGQGSFGYTF
cdr3_nt: TGTGCCACCAGCAGACCGGGACAGGGTTCGTTTGGCTACACCTTC

d_call: TRBD1
j_call: TRBJ2-7
clone_size: few
v_call: TRBV6-2/TRBV6-3
cdr3_aa: CASSYSRGGRNEQYF
cdr3_nt: TGTGCCAGCAGTTACTCGAGAGGGGGCAGGAACGAGCAGTACTTC